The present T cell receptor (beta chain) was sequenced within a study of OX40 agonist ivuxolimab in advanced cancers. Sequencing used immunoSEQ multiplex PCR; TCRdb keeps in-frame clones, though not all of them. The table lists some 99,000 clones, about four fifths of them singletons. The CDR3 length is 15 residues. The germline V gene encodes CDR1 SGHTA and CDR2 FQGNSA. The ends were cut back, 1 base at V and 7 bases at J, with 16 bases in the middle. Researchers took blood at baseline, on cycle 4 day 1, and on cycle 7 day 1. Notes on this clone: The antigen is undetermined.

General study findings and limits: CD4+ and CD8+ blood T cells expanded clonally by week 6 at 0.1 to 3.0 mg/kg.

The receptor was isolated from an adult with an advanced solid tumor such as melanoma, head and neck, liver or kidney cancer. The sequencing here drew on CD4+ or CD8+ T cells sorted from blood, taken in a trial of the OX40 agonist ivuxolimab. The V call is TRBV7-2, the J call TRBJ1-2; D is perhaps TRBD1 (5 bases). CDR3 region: CASSLGGEVLTGYTF. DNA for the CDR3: TGTGCCAGCAGCTTAGGGGGCGAGGTACTGACTGGCTACACCTTC. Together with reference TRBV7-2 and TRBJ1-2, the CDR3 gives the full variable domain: GAGVSQSPSNKVTEKGKDVELRCDPISGHTALYWYRQSLGQGLEFLIYFQGNSAPDKSGLPSDRFSAERTGGSVSTLTIQRTQQEDSAVYLCASSLGGEVLTGYTFGSGTRLTVV.